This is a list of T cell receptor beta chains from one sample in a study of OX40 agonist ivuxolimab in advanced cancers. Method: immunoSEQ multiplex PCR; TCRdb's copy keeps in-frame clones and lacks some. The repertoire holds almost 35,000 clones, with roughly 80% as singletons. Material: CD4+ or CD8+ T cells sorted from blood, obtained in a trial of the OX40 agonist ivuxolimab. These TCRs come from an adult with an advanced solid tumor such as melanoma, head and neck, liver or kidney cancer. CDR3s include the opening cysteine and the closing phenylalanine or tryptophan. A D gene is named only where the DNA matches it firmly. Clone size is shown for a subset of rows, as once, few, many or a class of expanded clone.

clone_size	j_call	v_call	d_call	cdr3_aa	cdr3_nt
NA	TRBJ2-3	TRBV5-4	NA	CASSLGALTDTQYF	TGTGCCAGCAGCTTGGGAGCCCTCACAGATACGCAGTATTTT
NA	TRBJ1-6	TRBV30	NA	CAWSASRGLNSPLHF	TGTGCCTGGAGCGCCTCCAGGGGACTTAATTCACCCCTCCACTTT
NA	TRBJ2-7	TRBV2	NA	CASSDYEQYF	TGTGCCAGCAGTGACTACGAGCAGTACTTC
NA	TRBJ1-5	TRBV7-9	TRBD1	CASSLAKTGGINQPQHF	TGTGCCAGCAGCTTAGCGAAGACAGGGGGTATCAATCAGCCCCAGCATTTT
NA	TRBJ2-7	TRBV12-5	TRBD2	CASGAGVYEQYF	TGTGCTAGTGGAGCGGGGGTTTACGAGCAGTACTTC
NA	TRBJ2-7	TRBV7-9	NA	CASSRDSREQYF	TGTGCCAGCAGCCGGGACTCGAGGGAGCAGTACTTC
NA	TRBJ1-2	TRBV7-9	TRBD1	CASSFEQGLGYTF	TGTGCCAGCAGCTTTGAACAGGGGCTAGGCTACACCTTC
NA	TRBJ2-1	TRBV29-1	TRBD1	CSVDGRGQDNEQFF	TGCAGCGTTGACGGCAGGGGGCAGGACAATGAGCAGTTCTTC
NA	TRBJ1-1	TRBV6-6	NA	CASSYSGGSTEAFF	TGTGCCAGCAGTTACTCGGGGGGTAGCACTGAAGCTTTCTTT
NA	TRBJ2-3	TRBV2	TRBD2	CASSLLGGGNTDTQYF	TGTGCCAGCAGTCTCCTTGGGGGGGGGAACACAGATACGCAGTATTTT
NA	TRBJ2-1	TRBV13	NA	CASSFLDNEQFF	TGTGCCAGCAGCTTTTTGGACAATGAGCAGTTCTTC
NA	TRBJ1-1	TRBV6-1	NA	CASSELGAFF	TGTGCCAGCAGTGAATTAGGAGCTTTCTTT
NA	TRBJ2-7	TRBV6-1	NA	CASSELRDEQYF	TGTGCCAGCAGTGAACTTAGGGACGAGCAGTACTTC
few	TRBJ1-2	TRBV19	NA	CASSISRGNYGYTF	TGTGCCAGTAGTATATCTCGGGGTAACTATGGCTACACCTTC
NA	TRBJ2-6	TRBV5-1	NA	CASSLAAAPGANVLTF	TGCGCCAGCAGCTTGGCGGCAGCCCCTGGGGCCAACGTCCTGACTTTC
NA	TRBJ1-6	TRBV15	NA	CATSRDPGGNSPLHF	TGTGCCACCAGCAGAGATCCCGGGGGGAATTCACCCCTCCACTTT
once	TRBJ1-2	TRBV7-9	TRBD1	CASSLGEGQTRGYTF	TGTGCCAGCAGCTTAGGAGAGGGACAGACGAGGGGCTACACCTTC
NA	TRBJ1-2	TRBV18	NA	CASSSQGTYGYTF	TGTGCCAGCTCGTCCCAGGGGACCTATGGCTACACCTTC
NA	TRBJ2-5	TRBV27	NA	CASRGIQETQYF	TGTGCCAGTAGGGGAATCCAAGAGACCCAGTACTTC
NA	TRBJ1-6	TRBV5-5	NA	CASSFSGDNNSPLHF	TGTGCCAGCAGCTTTTCAGGGGATAATAATTCACCCCTCCACTTT
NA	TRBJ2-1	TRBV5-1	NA	CASSLAAVSSYNEQFF	TGCGCCAGCAGCTTGGCGGCAGTTAGCTCCTACAATGAGCAGTTCTTC
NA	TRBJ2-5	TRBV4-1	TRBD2	CASSQAGFFGLGVETQYF	TGCGCCAGCAGCCAAGCGGGGTTCTTTGGACTAGGAGTAGAGACCCAGTACTTC
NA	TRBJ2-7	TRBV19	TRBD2	CASSGGGHEQYF	TGTGCCAGTAGCGGGGGGGGACACGAGCAGTACTTC
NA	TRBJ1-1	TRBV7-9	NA	CASSSVGQDLNTEAFF	TGTGCCAGCAGCTCAGTGGGACAAGATTTGAACACTGAAGCTTTCTTT
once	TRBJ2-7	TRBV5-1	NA	CASSYAGEDYEQYF	TGCGCCAGCAGCTATGCCGGGGAGGATTACGAGCAGTACTTC
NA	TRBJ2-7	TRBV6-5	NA	CASSYFQGLGEQYF	TGTGCCAGCAGTTACTTCCAGGGGTTGGGCGAGCAGTACTTC
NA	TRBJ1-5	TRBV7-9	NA	CASSFGRDQPQHF	TGTGCCAGCAGTTTTGGGAGAGATCAGCCCCAGCATTTT
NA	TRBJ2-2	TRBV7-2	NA	CASSLGVSDNTGELFF	TGTGCCAGCAGCTTAGGAGTCAGTGATAACACCGGGGAGCTGTTTTTT